These 16 T cell receptor beta chains came from one sample sequenced in a study of T cell changes during pregnancy in multiple sclerosis. Clones were read by immunoSEQ multiplex PCR, and TCRdb kept only the in-frame ones, dropping some. The table lists around 86,000 clones, around 93% of them singletons, with over 0.8% in the top ten. Material: peripheral blood, obtained in the first trimester of pregnancy. Every receptor here comes from a female donor with multiple sclerosis, enrolled in a pregnancy study.

This sequence joins TRBV7-9 and TRBJ1-1, with D possibly being TRBD1 (5 bases). The CDR3 sequence is 16 residues long. The V end was cut by 5 bases, the J end by 3 bases, with 19 bases between. The germline CDR1 and CDR2 sequences are SEHNR and FQNEAQ (reference sequence). This chain's CDR3 is CASSGAGPRLDTEAFF. CDR3 sequence (DNA): TGTGCCAGCAGCGGGGCGGGGCCGAGGTTGGACACTGAAGCTTTCTTT.

The gene calls are TRBV11-2 and TRBJ2-1; 10 positions match TRBD1. CDR3 length: 18 residues. V gave up 6 bases and J gave up 6 bases; unmatched junction bases: 17. The germline V gene has CDR1 SGHAT and CDR2 FQNNGV. CDR3 in DNA: TGTGCCAGCAGAACTAGACTAATTACGGGACAGGGGTGCAATGAGCAGTTCTTC. Its protein product is CASRTRLITGQGCNEQFF.

V is TRBV15 and J is TRBJ1-2, with TRBD1 as a possible D gene (6 bases). CDR1 LNHNV and CDR2 YYDKDF come from the germline V gene (reference sequence). This CDR3 contains 15 residues. V gave up 5 bases and J gave up 4 bases, with 17 bases separating them. The CDR3 loop reads CATSPDPGHRYGYTF. Written as DNA, the CDR3 is TGTGCCACCAGCCCGGACCCGGGACACCGCTATGGCTACACCTTC.

This rearrangement joins TRBV15 to TRBJ2-1; 8 bases are shared with TRBD2. This CDR3 is built from 14 residues. V was pared by 0 bases and J by 10 bases, with 5 bases of the junction left unmatched. CDR1 and CDR2 (germline): LNHNV, YYDKDF (reference sequence). In DNA, the CDR3 is TGTGCCACCAGCAGAGATTCGGGGGGGAGAGAGCAGTTCTTC. Amino acids: CATSRDSGGREQFF.

The genes are TRBV5-1 and TRBJ2-1; possibly TRBD2 for D (5 bases). The CDR3 runs to 16 residues. Germline V gene sequence: CDR1 SGHRS, CDR2 YFSETQ. The V gene lost 0 bases and the J gene lost 2 bases, with 12 bases spanning the gap. CDR3: CASSLEAGPPYNEQFF. The CDR3 region has the DNA TGCGCCAGCAGCTTGGAGGCGGGCCCGCCCTACAATGAGCAGTTCTTC. The entire variable domain, with the rest obtained from reference TRBV5-1 and TRBJ2-1, is as follows: KAGVTQTPRYLIKTRGQQVTLSCSPISGHRSVSWYQQTPGQGLQFLFEYFSETQRNKGNFPGRFSGRQFSNSRSEMNVSTLELGDSALYLCASSLEAGPPYNEQFFGPGTRLTVL.

The chain recombines TRBV2 with TRBJ2-7; TRBD1 matches 8 bases. The CDR3 has 15 amino acids. V shed 3 bases and J 1 base; nucleotides not matched to a gene: 5. Germline-derived CDR1 and CDR2 are SNHLY and FYNNEI. The CDR3 protein is CASSDTGGSSYEQYF. CDR3 bases: TGTGCCAGCAGTGATACAGGGGGATCATCCTACGAGCAGTACTTC.

V and J are TRBV19 and TRBJ1-5; D not resolved. The CDR3 has 12 residues. Deletions cut 0 bases from V and 11 bases from J, with 8 bases between. CDR1 is LNHDA, CDR2 SQIVND, per germline (reference sequence). CDR3 DNA sequence: TGTGCCAGTAGTATAGATTCCCGTACCCAGCATTTT. Translation: CASSIDSRTQHF.

The chain employs TRBV5-6 and TRBJ1-2; TRBD1 is a possible D gene (5 bases). This CDR3 has 15 amino acids. Per the germline V gene, CDR1 is SGHDT and CDR2 is YYEEEE. V lost 0 bases, J lost 1 base, and 10 bases lay in between. CDR3: CASSLGGAGNYGYTF. Here the CDR3 DNA reads TGTGCCAGCAGCTTGGGTGGGGCCGGTAACTATGGCTACACCTTC. Full variable domain (rest looked up from reference TRBV5-6 and TRBJ1-2): DAGVTQSPTHLIKTRGQQVTLRCSPKSGHDTVSWYQQALGQGPQFIFQYYEEEERQRGNFPDRFSGHQFPNYSSELNVNALLLGDSALYLCASSLGGAGNYGYTFGSGTRLTVV.

V and J are TRBV5-1 and TRBJ2-7, with TRBD1 matching 11 bases. This CDR3 has 15 residues. Germline V gene data show CDR1 as SGHRS and CDR2 as YFSETQ. Unmatched junction bases numbered 5, after V lost 1 base and J lost 5 bases. Written as DNA, the CDR3 is TGCGCCAGCAGCTTGAGGGACAGGGGGTTAGACGAGCAGTACTTC. Its protein product is CASSLRDRGLDEQYF.

This rearrangement joins TRBV19 to TRBJ2-5; no definite D call. This CDR3 spans 13 amino acids. Germline CDR1 and CDR2: LNHDA and SQIVND (reference sequence). The ends were cut back, 5 bases at V and 6 bases at J, with 13 bases in the middle. The CDR3 DNA is TGTGCCAGTAGTGCCCTCCGAGGCCAGACCCAGTACTTC. Residues: CASSALRGQTQYF.

The chain is built from TRBV7-9 and TRBJ1-1; 9 bases align to TRBD1. Germline-derived CDR1 and CDR2 are SEHNR and FQNEAQ (reference sequence). Trimming cost V 5 bases and J 5 bases; bases outside gene matches: 9. The length of the CDR3 is 15 residues. The CDR3 DNA is TGTGCCAGCAGCCATCCACAGGGGGCAGGGACTGAAGCTTTCTTT. Amino acids: CASSHPQGAGTEAFF.

The gene calls are TRBV29-1 and TRBJ2-7; TRBD1 might be the D (5 bases). V was pared by 7 bases and J by 3 bases, with 22 bases between. The CDR3 spans 15 residues. From germline, CDR1 is SQVTM and CDR2 ANQGSEA. The CDR3 here is CSARGGELPLYEQYF. As DNA, the CDR3 is TGCAGCGCAAGGGGCGGTGAGCTACCACTCTACGAGCAGTACTTC.

This clone was observed a handful of times. The V call is TRBV7-6, the J call TRBJ1-1, with no clear D. CDR3 length equals 16 residues. The germline CDR1 and CDR2 sequences are SGHVS and FNYEAQ. The ends were cut back, 2 bases at V and 0 bases at J, with 13 bases in the middle. For the CDR3, the DNA is TGTGCCAGCAGCTTACTCGGCGGGAAGATGAACACTGAAGCTTTCTTT. Encoded protein: CASSLLGGKMNTEAFF.

The V gene is TRBV5-1, the J gene TRBJ1-1; D might be TRBD1 (6 bases). V was clipped by 3 bases and J by 6 bases, with 15 bases between them. Per the germline V gene, CDR1 is SGHRS and CDR2 is YFSETQ. The CDR3 loop spans 14 amino acids. As DNA, the CDR3 is TGCGCCAGCAGCTCCGCACAGGGCTCCGCTGAAGCTTTCTTT. It is translated as CASSSAQGSAEAFF.

V and J are TRBV14 and TRBJ2-2; the D is unclear. The V gene lost 4 bases and the J gene lost 0 bases, with 6 bases spanning the gap. The germline V gene has CDR1 SGHDN and CDR2 FVKESK. The CDR3 has 14 amino acids. CDR3 sequence: CASSLSANTGELFF. In DNA form, the CDR3 reads TGTGCCAGCAGCCTTTCAGCGAACACCGGGGAGCTGTTTTTT.

This chain links TRBV7-2 with TRBJ1-5; 7 bases agree with TRBD1. Trimming removed 5 bases from V and 5 bases from J; junction bases left unmatched: 6. Looked up from germline, CDR1 is SGHTA and CDR2 is FQGNSA. The CDR3 extends over 14 amino acids. The CDR3 region has the DNA TGTGCCAGCAGCCCCGGGACAGTCGATCAGCCCCAGCATTTT. Amino acid sequence: CASSPGTVDQPQHF.